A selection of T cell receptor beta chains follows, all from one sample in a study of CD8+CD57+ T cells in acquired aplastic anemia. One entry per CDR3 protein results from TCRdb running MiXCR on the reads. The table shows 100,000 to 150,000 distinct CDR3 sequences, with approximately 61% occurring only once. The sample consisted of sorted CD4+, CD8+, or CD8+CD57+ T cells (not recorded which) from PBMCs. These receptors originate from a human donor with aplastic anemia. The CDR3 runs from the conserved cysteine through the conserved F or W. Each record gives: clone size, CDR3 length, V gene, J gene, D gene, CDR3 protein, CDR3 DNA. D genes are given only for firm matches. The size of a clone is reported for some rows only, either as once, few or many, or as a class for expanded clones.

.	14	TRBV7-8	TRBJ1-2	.	CASSLVGTNYGYTF	TGTGCCAGCAGCTTAGTTGGGACGAACTATGGCTACACCTTC
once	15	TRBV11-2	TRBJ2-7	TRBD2	CASSGQAGLAYEQYF	TGTGCCAGCAGCGGCCAGGCGGGACTAGCCTACGAGCAGTACTTC
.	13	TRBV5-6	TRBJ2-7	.	CASSLVEAHEQYF	TGTGCCAGCAGCTTGGTTGAGGCTCACGAGCAGTACTTC
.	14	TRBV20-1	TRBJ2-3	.	CSAPTFGSTDTQYF	TGCAGTGCCCCCACCTTCGGGAGCACAGATACGCAGTATTTT
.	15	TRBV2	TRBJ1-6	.	CASSDGRVNNSPLHF	TGTGCCAGCAGTGATGGCAGGGTGAATAATTCACCCCTCCACTTT
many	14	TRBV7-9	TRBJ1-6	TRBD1	CASSSGQGKGALHF	TGTGCCAGCAGCTCGGGACAGGGGAAGGGGGCCCTCCACTTT
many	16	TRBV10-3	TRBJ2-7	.	CAISPSDREPTYEQYF	TGTGCCATCAGTCCCAGTGACCGGGAGCCCACCTACGAGCAGTACTTC
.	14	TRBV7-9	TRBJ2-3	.	CASSLQGGTDTQYF	TGTGCCAGCAGCTTGCAGGGTGGGACAGATACGCAGTATTTT
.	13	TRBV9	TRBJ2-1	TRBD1	CASSVGQGYEQFF	TGTGCCAGCAGCGTAGGACAGGGGTATGAGCAGTTCTTC
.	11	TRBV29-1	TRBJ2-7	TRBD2	CSEGGGYEQYF	TGCAGCGAGGGCGGGGGGTACGAGCAGTACTTC
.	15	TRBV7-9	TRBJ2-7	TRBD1	CSSSLRTGGPYEQYF	TGTTCCAGCAGCTTACGGACAGGGGGCCCCTACGAGCAGTACTTC
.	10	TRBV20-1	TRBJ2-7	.	CSATGTEQYF	TGCAGTGCGACAGGTACCGAGCAGTACTTC
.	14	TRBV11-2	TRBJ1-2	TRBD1	CASGEGWGTGGYTF	TGTGCCAGCGGCGAGGGGTGGGGGACAGGTGGCTACACCTTC
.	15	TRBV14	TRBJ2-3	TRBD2	CASSQRTSTADTQYF	TGTGCCAGCAGCCAACGGACTAGTACCGCAGATACGCAGTATTTT
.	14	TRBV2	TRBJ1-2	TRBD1	CASSSKQGNYGYTF	TGTGCCAGCAGTAGTAAACAGGGGAACTATGGCTACACCTTC
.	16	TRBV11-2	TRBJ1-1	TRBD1	CASSLRRTGAGAEAFF	TGTGCCAGCAGCTTAAGGAGGACAGGGGCGGGCGCTGAAGCTTTCTTT
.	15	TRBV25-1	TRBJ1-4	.	CASSDSQAEDEKLFF	TGTGCAAGCAGTGACTCACAGGCAGAGGATGAAAAACTGTTTTTT
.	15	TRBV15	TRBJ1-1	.	CATSRYISKDTEAFF	TGTGCCACCAGCAGGTACATATCAAAGGACACTGAAGCTTTCTTT
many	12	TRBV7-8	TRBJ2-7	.	CASSLVAYEQYF	TGTGCCAGCAGCTTAGTTGCCTACGAGCAGTACTTC
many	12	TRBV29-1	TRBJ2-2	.	CSVVGITGELFF	TGCAGCGTTGTAGGGATCACCGGGGAGCTGTTTTTT
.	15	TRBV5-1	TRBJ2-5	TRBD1	CASSRNLDRGETQYF	TGCGCCAGCAGCCGCAACCTGGACAGGGGAGAGACCCAGTACTTC
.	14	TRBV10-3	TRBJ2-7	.	CASSGWSGHYEQYF	TGTGCCAGCAGTGGGTGGAGCGGTCACTACGAGCAGTACTTC
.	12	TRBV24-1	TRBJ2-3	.	CATSGPGDTQYF	TGTGCCACCAGCGGCCCAGGGGATACGCAGTATTTT
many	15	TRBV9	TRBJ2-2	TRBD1	CASSGQGVSTGELFF	TGTGCCAGCAGCGGACAGGGAGTCTCTACCGGGGAGCTGTTTTTT
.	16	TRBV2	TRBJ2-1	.	CASSAPGSGDRNEQFF	TGTGCCAGCAGTGCCCCAGGGTCGGGAGACCGCAATGAGCAGTTCTTC
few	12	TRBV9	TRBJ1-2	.	CASRGQGDGYTF	TGTGCCAGCAGGGGGCAGGGCGATGGCTACACCTTC
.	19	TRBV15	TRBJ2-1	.	CATSRDRKPRGITSDEQFF	TGTGCCACCAGCAGAGATCGGAAACCGAGGGGAATTACTTCAGATGAGCAGTTCTTC
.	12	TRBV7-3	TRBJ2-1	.	CASSLTGVEQFF	TGTGCCAGCAGCTTAACGGGTGTTGAGCAGTTCTTC
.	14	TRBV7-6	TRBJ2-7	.	CASSLNPGALEQYF	TGTGCCAGCAGCTTAAATCCGGGAGCGCTTGAGCAGTACTTC
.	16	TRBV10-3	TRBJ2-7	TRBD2	CAIKPGTSGYSYEQYF	TGTGCCATCAAACCAGGGACTAGCGGGTACTCCTACGAGCAGTACTTC
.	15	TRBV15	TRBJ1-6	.	CATSTPGHYNSPLHF	TGTGCCACCAGCACCCCGGGACACTATAATTCACCCCTCCACTTT
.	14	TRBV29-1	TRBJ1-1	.	CSVRPGPQDAEAFF	TGCAGCGTTAGACCGGGCCCTCAGGACGCTGAAGCTTTCTTT
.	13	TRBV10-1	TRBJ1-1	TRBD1	CASSSDRATEAFF	TGCGCCAGCAGTTCAGACAGGGCGACTGAAGCTTTCTTT
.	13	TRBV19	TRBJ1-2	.	CASSNAGNYGYTF	TGTGCCAGTAGTAACGCAGGGAACTATGGCTACACCTTC
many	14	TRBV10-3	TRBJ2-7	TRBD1	CAIKRSGGSYEQYF	TGTGCCATCAAGAGGTCAGGGGGCTCCTACGAGCAGTACTTC
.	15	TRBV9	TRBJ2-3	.	CASSVDGELTDTQYF	TGTGCCAGCAGCGTAGACGGGGAGCTCACAGATACGCAGTATTTT
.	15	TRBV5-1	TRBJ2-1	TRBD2	CASSLGTSVNNEQFF	TGCGCCAGCAGCTTAGGGACTAGCGTTAACAATGAGCAGTTCTTC
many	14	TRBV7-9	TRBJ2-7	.	CASGGSRPINEQYF	TGTGCCAGCGGTGGGTCGAGGCCGATCAACGAGCAGTACTTC
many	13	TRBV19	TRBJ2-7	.	CASSTRREDEQYF	TGTGCCAGTAGTACCCGCAGGGAGGACGAGCAGTACTTC
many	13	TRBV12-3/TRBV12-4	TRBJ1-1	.	CASSFRVGTEAFF	TGTGCCAGCAGTTTTAGGGTGGGCACTGAAGCTTTCTTT
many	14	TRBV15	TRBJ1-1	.	CATSSTGSSTEAFF	TGTGCCACCAGCAGCACAGGGTCGAGTACTGAAGCTTTCTTT
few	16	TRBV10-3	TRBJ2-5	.	CAISEGTPRTSETQYF	TGTGCCATCAGTGAAGGGACTCCGAGAACGTCAGAGACCCAGTACTTC
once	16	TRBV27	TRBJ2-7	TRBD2	CASSPRASGGTYEQYF	TGTGCCAGCAGTCCCCGGGCTAGCGGGGGTACCTACGAGCAGTACTTC
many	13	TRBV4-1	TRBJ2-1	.	CASSPIGVNEQFF	TGCGCCAGCAGCCCCATTGGGGTCAATGAGCAGTTCTTC
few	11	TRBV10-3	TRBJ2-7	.	CAISATYEQYF	TGTGCCATCAGTGCGACCTACGAGCAGTACTTC
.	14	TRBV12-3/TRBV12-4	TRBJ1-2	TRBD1	CASSHRDRVGGYTF	TGTGCCAGCAGTCACCGGGACAGGGTCGGAGGCTACACCTTC
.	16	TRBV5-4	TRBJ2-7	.	CASSLEGGYSSYEQYF	TGTGCCAGCAGCTTGGAGGGGGGATATAGCTCCTACGAGCAGTACTTC
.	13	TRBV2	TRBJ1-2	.	CASSEESRVGYTF	TGTGCCAGCAGTGAAGAATCGCGAGTGGGCTACACCTTC
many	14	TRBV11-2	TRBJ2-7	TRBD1	CASSFTGDSYEQYF	TGTGCCAGCAGCTTTACAGGGGACTCCTACGAGCAGTACTTC
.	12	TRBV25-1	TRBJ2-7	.	CASSPDGHEQYF	TGTGCCAGCAGCCCGGACGGACACGAGCAGTACTTC
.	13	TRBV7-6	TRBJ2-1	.	CASSRDGYNEQFF	TGTGCCAGCAGCCGGGACGGCTACAATGAGCAGTTCTTC
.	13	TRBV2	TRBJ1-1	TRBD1	CANPTGTNTEAFF	TGTGCCAACCCGACAGGGACGAACACTGAAGCTTTCTTT
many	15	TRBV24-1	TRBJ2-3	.	CATSDTGLRADTQYF	TGTGCCACCAGTGATACAGGCTTAAGAGCCGATACGCAGTATTTT
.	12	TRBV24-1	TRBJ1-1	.	CATSEPGFEAFF	TGTGCCACCAGTGAGCCAGGGTTTGAAGCTTTCTTT
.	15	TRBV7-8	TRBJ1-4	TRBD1	CASSLRDRRGEKLFF	TGTGCCAGCAGCTTACGGGACAGGCGGGGTGAAAAACTGTTTTTT
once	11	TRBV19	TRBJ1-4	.	CASTDNEKLFF	TGTGCCAGTACCGATAATGAAAAACTGTTTTTT
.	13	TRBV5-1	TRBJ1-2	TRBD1	CASSVDRVGGYTF	TGCGCCAGCAGCGTCGACAGGGTGGGTGGCTACACCTTC
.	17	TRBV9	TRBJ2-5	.	CASSAHYDGLDFGSQYF	TGTGCCAGCAGCGCTCACTATGACGGGCTGGATTTCGGGTCCCAGTACTTC
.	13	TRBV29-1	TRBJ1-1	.	CSVEDGMNTEAFF	TGCAGCGTTGAAGACGGGATGAACACTGAAGCTTTCTTT
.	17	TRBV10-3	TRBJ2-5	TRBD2	CAISAAPGLANQETQYF	TGTGCCATCAGTGCCGCACCGGGACTAGCGAACCAAGAGACCCAGTACTTC